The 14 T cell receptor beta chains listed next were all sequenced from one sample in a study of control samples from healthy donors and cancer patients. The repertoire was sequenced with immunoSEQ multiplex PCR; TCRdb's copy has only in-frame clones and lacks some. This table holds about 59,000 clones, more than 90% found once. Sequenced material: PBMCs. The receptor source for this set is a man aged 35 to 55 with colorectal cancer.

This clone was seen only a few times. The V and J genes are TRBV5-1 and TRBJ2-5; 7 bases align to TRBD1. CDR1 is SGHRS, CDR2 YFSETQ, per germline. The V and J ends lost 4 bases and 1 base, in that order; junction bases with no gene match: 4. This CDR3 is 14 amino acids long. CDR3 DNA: TGCGCCAGCAGCCCCGGGACAGCCCAAGAGACCCAGTACTTC. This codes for CASSPGTAQETQYF.

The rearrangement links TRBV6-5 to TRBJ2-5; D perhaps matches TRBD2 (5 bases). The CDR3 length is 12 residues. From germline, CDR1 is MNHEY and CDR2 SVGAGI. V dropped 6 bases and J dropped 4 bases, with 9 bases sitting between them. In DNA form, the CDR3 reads TGTGCCAGCAGGGCGGGTCGAGAGACCCAGTACTTC. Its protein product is CASRAGRETQYF.

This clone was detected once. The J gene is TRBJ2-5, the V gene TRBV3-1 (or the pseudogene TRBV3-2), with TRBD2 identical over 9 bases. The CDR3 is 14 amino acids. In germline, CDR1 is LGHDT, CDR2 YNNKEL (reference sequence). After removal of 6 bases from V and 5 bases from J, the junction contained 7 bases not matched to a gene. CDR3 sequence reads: CASSLSGGRETQYF. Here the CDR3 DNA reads TGTGCCAGCAGTTTAAGCGGGGGGCGGGAGACCCAGTACTTC.

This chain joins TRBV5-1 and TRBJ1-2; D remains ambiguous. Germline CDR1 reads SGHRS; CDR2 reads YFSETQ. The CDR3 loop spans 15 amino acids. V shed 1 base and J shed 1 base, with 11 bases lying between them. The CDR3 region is CASSLYPENNYGYTF. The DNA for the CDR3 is TGCGCCAGCAGCTTGTACCCGGAGAATAACTATGGCTACACCTTC. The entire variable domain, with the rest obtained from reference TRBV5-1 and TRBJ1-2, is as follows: KAGVTQTPRYLIKTRGQQVTLSCSPISGHRSVSWYQQTPGQGLQFLFEYFSETQRNKGNFPGRFSGRQFSNSRSEMNVSTLELGDSALYLCASSLYPENNYGYTFGSGTRLTVV.

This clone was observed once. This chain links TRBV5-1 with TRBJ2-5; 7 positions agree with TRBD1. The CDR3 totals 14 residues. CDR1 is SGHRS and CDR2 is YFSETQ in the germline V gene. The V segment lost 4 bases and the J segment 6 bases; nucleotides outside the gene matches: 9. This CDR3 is CASSTGQVVKTQYF. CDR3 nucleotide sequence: TGCGCCAGCAGCACCGGACAGGTAGTTAAGACCCAGTACTTC.

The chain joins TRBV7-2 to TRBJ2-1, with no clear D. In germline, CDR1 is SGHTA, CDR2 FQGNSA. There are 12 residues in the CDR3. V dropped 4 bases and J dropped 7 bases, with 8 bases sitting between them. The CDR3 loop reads CASSSNRNEQFF. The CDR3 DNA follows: TGTGCCAGCAGCTCCAACCGAAATGAGCAGTTCTTC. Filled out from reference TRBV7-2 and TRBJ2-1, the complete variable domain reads GAGVSQSPSNKVTEKGKDVELRCDPISGHTALYWYRQSLGQGLEFLIYFQGNSAPDKSGLPSDRFSAERTGGSVSTLTIQRTQQEDSAVYLCASSSNRNEQFFGPGTRLTVL.

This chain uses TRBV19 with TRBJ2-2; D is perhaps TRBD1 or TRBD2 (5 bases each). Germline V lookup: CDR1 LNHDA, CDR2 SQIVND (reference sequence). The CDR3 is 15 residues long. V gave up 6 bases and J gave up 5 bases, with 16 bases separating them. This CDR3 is CASSTTGTRTGELFF. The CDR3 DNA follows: TGTGCCAGTAGCACCACCGGGACCCGGACCGGGGAGCTGTTTTTT.

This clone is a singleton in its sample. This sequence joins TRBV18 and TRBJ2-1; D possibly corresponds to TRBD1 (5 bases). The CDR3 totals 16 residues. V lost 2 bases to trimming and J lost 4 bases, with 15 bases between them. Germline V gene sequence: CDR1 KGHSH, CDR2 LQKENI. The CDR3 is CASSPFSGQTYNEQFF. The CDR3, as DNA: TGTGCCAGCTCACCATTCTCCGGACAAACTTACAATGAGCAGTTCTTC. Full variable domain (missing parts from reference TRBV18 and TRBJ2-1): NAGVMQNPRHLVRRRGQEARLRCSPMKGHSHVYWYRQLPEEGLKFMVYLQKENIIDESGMPKERFSAEFPKEGPSILRIQQVVRGDSAAYFCASSPFSGQTYNEQFFGPGTRLTVL.

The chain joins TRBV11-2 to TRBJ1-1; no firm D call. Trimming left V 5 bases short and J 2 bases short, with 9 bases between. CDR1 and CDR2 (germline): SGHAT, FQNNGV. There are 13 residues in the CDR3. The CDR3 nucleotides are TGTGCCAGCAGCCTCGGCCTCAACACTGAAGCTTTCTTT. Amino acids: CASSLGLNTEAFF.

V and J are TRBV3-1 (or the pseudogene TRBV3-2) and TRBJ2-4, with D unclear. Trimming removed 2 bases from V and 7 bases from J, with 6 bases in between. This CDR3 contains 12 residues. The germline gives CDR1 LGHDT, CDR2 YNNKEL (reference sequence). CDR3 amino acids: CASSQNRNIQYF. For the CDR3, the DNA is TGTGCCAGCAGCCAAAATCGTAACATTCAGTACTTC.

CDR3 DNA: TGTGCCAGCAGTCCCCTAGGAGGGTCCGGGGGAGTCTACGAGCAGTACTTC. Translation gives CASSPLGGSGGVYEQYF. The V and J genes are TRBV27 and TRBJ2-7, with D perhaps matching TRBD2 (6 bases). V lost 5 bases and J 3 bases, leaving 23 bases between the germline ends. The germline gives CDR1 MNHEY, CDR2 SMNVEV (reference sequence). This CDR3 is built from 17 residues.

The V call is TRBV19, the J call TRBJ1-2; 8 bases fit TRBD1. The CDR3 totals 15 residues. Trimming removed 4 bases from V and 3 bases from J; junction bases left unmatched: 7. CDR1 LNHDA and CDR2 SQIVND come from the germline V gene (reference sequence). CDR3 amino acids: CASSTSGGAYYGYTF. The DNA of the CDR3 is TGTGCCAGTAGTACTTCAGGGGGCGCATACTATGGCTACACCTTC.

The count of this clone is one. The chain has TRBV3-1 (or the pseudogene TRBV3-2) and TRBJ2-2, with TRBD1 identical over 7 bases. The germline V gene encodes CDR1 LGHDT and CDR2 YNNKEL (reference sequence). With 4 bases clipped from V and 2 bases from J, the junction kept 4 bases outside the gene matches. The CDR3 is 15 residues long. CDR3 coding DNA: TGTGCCAGCAGCCGGGACAGAAGTAACACCGGGGAGCTGTTTTTT. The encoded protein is CASSRDRSNTGELFF.

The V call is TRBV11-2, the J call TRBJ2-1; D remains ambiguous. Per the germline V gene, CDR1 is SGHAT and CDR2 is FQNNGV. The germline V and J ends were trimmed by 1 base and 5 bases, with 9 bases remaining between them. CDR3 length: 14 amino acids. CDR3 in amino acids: CASSLGLSNNEQFF. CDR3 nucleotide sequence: TGTGCCAGCAGCTTAGGGCTCTCAAACAATGAGCAGTTCTTC.